These T cell receptor beta chains were read from a single sample in a study of PD-L1 blockade in urothelial cancer. Sequencing used immunoSEQ multiplex PCR; TCRdb keeps in-frame clones, though not all of them. Of tens of thousands of clones in the sample, 87% were seen once. The source material was PBMCs, sampled around atezolizumab (anti-PD-L1) treatment. All receptors come from a man aged 55 to 70 with urothelial cancer. Both conserved end residues are part of each CDR3.

J,V,CDR3
TRBJ1-6,TRBV5-1,CASSLEGRSYNSPLHF
TRBJ2-7,TRBV6-1,CASTFLAGSSYEQYF
TRBJ2-7,TRBV14,CASSQAKAGLYEQYF
TRBJ1-3,TRBV7-2,CASSLGQGFSGNTIYF
TRBJ1-5,TRBV5-6,CASSLGQGALGQPQHF
TRBJ1-5,TRBV6-5,CASRPGGSSNQPQHF
TRBJ1-2,TRBV7-9,CASSLAGTGGADGYTF
TRBJ1-1,TRBV7-3,CASSYLGGNTEAFF
TRBJ1-2,TRBV18,CASSLTAETGAHGYTF
TRBJ2-7,TRBV5-8,CASSSVLAGGLDEQYF
TRBJ2-5,TRBV7-9,CASSLGTAQETQYF
TRBJ1-4,TRBV5-4,CASSPGQPRQNNEKLFF
TRBJ2-5,TRBV2,CASRWTEGSETQYF
TRBJ2-5,TRBV5-6,CASSGLAGDQETQYF
TRBJ2-5,TRBV5-4,CASSLVPAGRQETQYF
TRBJ2-5,TRBV19,CASSNQNQETQYF
TRBJ1-3,TRBV19,CASRPSGGHSSGNTIYF
TRBJ2-7,TRBV13,CASTIDRRSSTEQYF
TRBJ2-7,TRBV5-6,CASSHYAQGGYEQYF
TRBJ2-1,TRBV11-2,CASSPRQGAVNEQFF
TRBJ1-5,TRBV28,CASKQSNQPQHF
TRBJ2-7,TRBV30,CAWSPRGRTYEQYF
TRBJ2-5,TRBV30,CAWNAGGPETQYF
TRBJ1-5,TRBV7-2,CASSLEQGRNQPQHF
TRBJ2-5,TRBV11-2,CASSFDSLRTQYF
TRBJ1-6,TRBV7-8,CASTPDWGGVNSPLHF
TRBJ1-2,TRBV4-3,CASSQDFEGGRSGYTF
TRBJ2-2,TRBV5-1,CASSWTDTGELFF
TRBJ1-5,TRBV6-6,CASSYFGTDQPQHF
TRBJ2-7,TRBV2,CASRTGYEQYF
TRBJ2-1,TRBV5-1,CASSSSSGTALNEQFF
TRBJ2-1,TRBV7-2,CASSFGGSGSSYNEQFF
TRBJ1-4,TRBV28,CASNKSGRYEKLFF
TRBJ2-2,TRBV6-6,CASTLSGQVAGELFF
TRBJ1-4,TRBV21-1,CASSNSTDSNEKLFF
TRBJ1-5,TRBV18,CASSPSAEVRQPQHF
TRBJ2-3,TRBV18,CASSPGQGQGGTDTQYF
TRBJ2-2,TRBV30,CAWTPSVHRGGELFF
TRBJ1-2,TRBV7-2,CASSFGQGYGYTF
TRBJ2-1,TRBV5-1,CASSLYGGGAGNEQFF
TRBJ1-6,TRBV19,CASKDTGNFLNSPLHF
TRBJ2-5,TRBV5-4,CASSFAGTPAQYF
TRBJ2-5,TRBV5-1,CASSLGGGAETQYF
TRBJ2-7,TRBV11-2,CASRLPGTHYEQYF
TRBJ2-1,TRBV7-2,CASSDRTGPNEQFF
TRBJ2-1,TRBV10-3,CAISETVGTGGDNEQFF
TRBJ1-4,TRBV19,CASSIQGTLDFGEKLFF
TRBJ1-2,TRBV30,CAWRDFVSGYGYTF
TRBJ1-5,TRBV27,CASSTSRNQPQHF
TRBJ1-2,TRBV14,CASSSGLSYGYTF
TRBJ1-2,TRBV14,CASSQGGRAYYGYTF
TRBJ2-1,TRBV5-1,CASSWTGGGAANEQFF
TRBJ2-5,TRBV7-7,CASSLLIGETQYF
TRBJ2-7,TRBV2,CASSWTGEQYF
TRBJ2-2,TRBV6-6,CASRRGDANTGELFF
TRBJ1-1,TRBV5-4,CASSLDPTGRVGAFF
TRBJ2-4,TRBV11-3,CASSLVPAGVRLYF
TRBJ2-7,TRBV6-6,CASSYGNSGGIGEQYF